This TCR beta chain was obtained from a study of cytomegalovirus exposure and HLA in healthy donors. Notes on the study in general: Most sequenced TCRs were rare (though some public TCRs occurred in many donors).

With respect to this clone: Its antigen is not known.

The CDR3 is 17 amino acids. Per the germline V gene, CDR1 is SGHNT and CDR2 is YYREEE (reference sequence). V was clipped by 4 bases and J by 1 base; unmatched bases: 9. Primers: 60 Vbeta forward and 13 Jbeta reverse. The repertoire was sequenced with immunoSEQ multiplex PCR; TCRdb's copy has only in-frame clones and lacks some. The sample yields about 100,000 clones, around 80% seen once. This chain links TRBV5-4 with TRBJ1-1; TRBD1 aligns across 11 bases. The TCR sequence derives from a woman in her thirties or forties in good health and CMV-seronegative. Sequences were obtained from PBMCs. CDR3 nucleotides: TGTGCCAGCAGCCCGGGGACAGGGGGGAGCGGGAACACTGAAGCTTTCTTT. Translating gives CASSPGTGGSGNTEAFF.